This T cell receptor (beta chain) came from a study of blood T cell repertoires in COVID-19. Study details: Sources were T cells, B-cell-depleted T cells, or PBMCs; the material itself was cDNA or gDNA.

The germline CDR1 and CDR2 sequences are ENHRY and SYGVKD. This CDR3 contains 17 residues. Trimming at V came to 0 bases and at J to 11 bases, leaving 13 bases not matched to a gene. Ages ranged from roughly 18 to 100 years, with residence in 24 US areas. Before being deemed recovered, Cohort 3 donors had two negative PCRs, clearance, or symptom resolution. Assay: immunoSEQ multiplex PCR; the TCRdb copy retains only in-frame clones and omits some. The table shows a few hundred thousand clones, with about 90% occurring only once. Sequenced input: PBMCs or T cells enriched from blood (not recorded which). This chain connects TRBV10-3 to TRBJ2-1; 10 bases fit TRBD2. The receptor's source is a woman in her sixties who had recovered from COVID-19. In nucleotides, the CDR3 is TGTGCCATCAGTGAGTCGGTGGTAGCGGGAGGAAAAACTAAGCAGTTCTTC. It specifies CAISESVVAGGKTKQFF.